These 19 T cell receptor beta chains share one sample of origin, sequenced in a study of blood T cell repertoires in COVID-19. Sequenced by immunoSEQ multiplex PCR; TCRdb stores in-frame clones only, minus some. The data hold about 130,000 clones, with roughly four fifths observed a single time. The sample taken for sequencing was peripheral blood. The receptors stem from a man younger than 45 with COVID-19, enrolled during active disease.

This clone was counted between two and nine times. The chain is built from TRBV28 and TRBJ1-6; unclear D gene. CDR1 and CDR2 from the germline V gene are MDHEN and SYDVKM. The CDR3 is 18 residues long. V was trimmed by 3 bases and J by 0 bases, leaving 15 bases between them. The DNA for the CDR3 is TGTGCCAGCAGTTTCGTCCGGATACGGAGCTCCTATAATTCACCCCTCCACTTT. It is translated as CASSFVRIRSSYNSPLHF.

The chain links TRBV30 to TRBJ2-1; D possibly corresponds to TRBD1 (6 bases). The CDR3 spans 15 residues. Between the trimmed V and J ends, which lost 0 bases and 7 bases, there was a span of 16 bases. Germline CDR1 GTSNPN, CDR2 SVGIG (reference sequence). The CDR3, as DNA: TGTGCCTGGAGTGTACCGTTACAGGGCTTGAATGAGCAGTTCTTC. Translation: CAWSVPLQGLNEQFF.

CDR3 sequence reads: CASSYSAGQGGYTF. As DNA, the CDR3 is TGTGCCAGCAGTTACTCTGCCGGACAGGGTGGCTACACCTTC. This chain connects TRBV6-6 to TRBJ1-2; 8 bases map to TRBD1. In germline, CDR1 is MNHNY, CDR2 SVGAGI (reference sequence). This CDR3 contains 14 residues. The V gene end was trimmed by 0 bases and the J gene end by 7 bases; junction bases not matched to a gene: 4.

CDR3 protein: CASSYGGKRNSPLHF. Written as DNA, the CDR3 is TGTGCCAGCAGTTACGGCGGCAAGAGGAATTCACCCCTCCACTTT. The chain has TRBV6-5 and TRBJ1-6; D gene unclear. This CDR3 spans 15 amino acids. Germline loops: CDR1 MNHEY, CDR2 SVGAGI. V dropped 2 bases and J dropped 7 bases, with 12 bases sitting between them.

A word on this clone: The same CDR3 can be traced to other DNA sequences in this sample. The V and J genes are TRBV7-2 and TRBJ2-3, with 11 bases fitting TRBD2. The J segment lost 4 bases and the V segment lost 1 base, leaving 4 bases of the junction unmatched. Per germline, CDR1 SGHTA and CDR2 FQGNSA. CDR3 size: 16 residues. This CDR3 is CASSLVYSGGADTQYF. The CDR3 DNA sequence: TGTGCCAGCAGCTTAGTATATAGCGGGGGGGCAGATACGCAGTATTTT.

This sequence joins TRBV6-5 and TRBJ2-7, with D maybe TRBD1 (6 bases). V lost 0 bases and J 3 bases, leaving 12 bases between the germline ends. The germline gives CDR1 MNHEY, CDR2 SVGAGI. The CDR3 runs to 15 residues. The CDR3 is CASSYSTGLGYEQYF. The CDR3 DNA follows: TGTGCCAGCAGTTACTCCACAGGGCTAGGCTACGAGCAGTACTTC.

The chain uses TRBV3-1 (or the pseudogene TRBV3-2) and TRBJ1-2; no firm D call. CDR3 length equals 14 residues. Germline CDR1 is LGHDT and CDR2 is YNNKEL (reference sequence). V dropped 4 bases and J dropped 8 bases, with 17 bases sitting between them. CDR3 DNA: TGTGCCAGCAGCCCGAGCTTAAGCTATGAGGGCTACACCTTC. As protein: CASSPSLSYEGYTF.

This chain connects TRBV14 to TRBJ2-1; 7 bases map to TRBD1. Germline lookup yields CDR1 SGHDN and CDR2 FVKESK. This CDR3 has 15 residues. V shed 2 bases, J shed 4 bases, and the junction held 5 bases outside the gene matches. The CDR3 loop is CASSQIGGEYNEQFF. The CDR3 bases are TGTGCCAGCAGCCAAATAGGGGGCGAGTACAATGAGCAGTTCTTC.

Only a few counts were recorded for this clone. V usage is TRBV7-2 and J usage is TRBJ2-1; a weak D match, TRBD2 (5 bases). Germline CDR1 and CDR2: SGHTA and FQGNSA. This CDR3 contains 15 residues. The germline V and J ends were trimmed by 5 bases and 9 bases, with 20 bases remaining between them. CDR3 sequence (DNA): TGTGCCAGCAGCCTCTCAACTAGTCCACAAACTGAGCAGTTCTTC. Translating gives CASSLSTSPQTEQFF.

The rearrangement links TRBV7-2 to TRBJ2-2; a weak D match, TRBD2 (6 bases). Per the germline V gene, CDR1 is SGHTA and CDR2 is FQGNSA. V lost 3 bases and J 4 bases, leaving 18 bases between the germline ends. The length of the CDR3 is 17 residues. The CDR3 sequence: CASSFLLGVAVTGELFF. The CDR3 bases are TGTGCCAGCAGCTTCCTTTTGGGAGTAGCGGTCACCGGGGAGCTGTTTTTT.

V gene TRBV24-1 combines with J gene TRBJ1-1; 7 bases match TRBD1. The CDR3 is made up of 15 amino acids. The junction had 4 bases not matched to a gene; V was cut back by 3 bases and J by 1 base. Germline loops: CDR1 KGHDR, CDR2 SFDVKD. The chain's CDR3 is CATSDTRTGNTEAFF. CDR3 nucleotide sequence: TGTGCCACCAGTGATACCCGGACAGGGAACACTGAAGCTTTCTTT.

This sequence joins TRBV5-1 and TRBJ1-1; 8 nucleotides align to TRBD1. The CDR3 loop spans 16 amino acids. Germline CDR1 and CDR2: SGHRS and YFSETQ. Trimming removed 6 bases from V and 0 bases from J; junction bases left unmatched: 10. As DNA, the CDR3 is TGCGCCAGCACCGGAGGGGACAGGAATATGAACACTGAAGCTTTCTTT. This codes for CASTGGDRNMNTEAFF.

The chain uses TRBV9 and TRBJ2-2; 7 nucleotides line up with TRBD1. The CDR3 contains 13 residues. CDR1 and CDR2 from the germline V gene are SGDLS and YYNGEE. V was pared by 7 bases and J by 4 bases, with 4 bases of the junction left unmatched. The CDR3 DNA sequence: TGTGCCAGCCAGGGGGTGGGCACCGGGGAGCTGTTTTTT. As protein: CASQGVGTGELFF.

The table lists this clone with a few counts. The CDR3 region is CASSQEGSTSGLGEQYF. CDR3 DNA sequence: TGTGCCAGCAGCCAAGAAGGTAGCACTAGCGGTCTAGGGGAGCAGTACTTC. The chain couples TRBV4-2 to TRBJ2-7; TRBD2 matches at 8 bases. Germline CDR1 LGHNA, CDR2 YNFKEQ. The CDR3 is 17 amino acids. The trim removed 0 bases at V and 7 bases at J, leaving 14 bases unmatched.

The rearrangement joins TRBV28 to TRBJ2-7, with 11 bases matching TRBD2. V shed 5 bases, J shed 4 bases, and the junction held 13 bases outside the gene matches. From germline, CDR1 is MDHEN and CDR2 SYDVKM. The CDR3 loop spans 17 amino acids. The CDR3 region is CASSITSGSLFTYEQYF. CDR3 in DNA: TGTGCCAGCAGTATAACTAGCGGGAGTCTGTTTACGTACGAGCAGTACTTC.

The chain employs TRBV19 and TRBJ1-2, with TRBD1 matching over 9 bases. This CDR3 is built from 17 residues. The germline gives CDR1 LNHDA, CDR2 SQIVND (reference sequence). Trimming at V came to 5 bases and at J to 7 bases, leaving 17 bases not matched to a gene. The CDR3 is CASSVRSGQGYRRGYTF. The CDR3, as DNA: TGTGCCAGTAGTGTCCGCTCGGGACAGGGCTACCGTCGTGGCTACACCTTC.

This clone came up many times. The chain recombines TRBV28 with TRBJ1-4; no firm D call. Germline assignment: CDR1 MDHEN and CDR2 SYDVKM. V was trimmed by 8 bases and J by 8 bases, leaving 9 bases between them. This CDR3 is built from 11 residues. The CDR3 spells CASRIQEKLFF. For the CDR3, the DNA is TGTGCCAGCCGGATACAGGAAAAACTGTTTTTT. Full variable domain (rest looked up from reference TRBV28 and TRBJ1-4): DVKVTQSSRYLVKRTGEKVFLECVQDMDHENMFWYRQDPGLGLRLIYFSYDVKMKEKGDIPEGYSVSREKKERFSLILESASTNQTSMYLCASRIQEKLFFGSGTQLSVL.

The chain employs TRBV7-8 and TRBJ2-1; perhaps TRBD1 as D (6 bases). The V end was cut by 5 bases, the J end by 0 bases, with 17 bases between. Germline values: CDR1 SGHVS, CDR2 FQNEAQ. The length of the CDR3 is 17 residues. CDR3 nucleotide sequence: TGTGCCAGCAGCCCCATCATGGGGGCCCCCTCCTACAATGAGCAGTTCTTC. This codes for CASSPIMGAPSYNEQFF.

This rearrangement joins TRBV6-4 to TRBJ2-7; perhaps TRBD1 as D (5 bases). CDR1 and CDR2 (germline): MRHNA, SNTAGT. Deletions cut 5 bases from V and 5 bases from J, with 13 bases between. This CDR3 has 13 amino acids. CDR3 coding DNA: TGTGCCAGCAGTTCTTCAGGGAACCACGAGCAGTACTTC. The encoded protein is CASSSSGNHEQYF.